The 19 T cell receptor beta chains below all came from one sample that was sequenced in a study of control samples from healthy donors and cancer patients. Measured with immunoSEQ multiplex PCR; TCRdb has only the in-frame clones, and not every one. The table includes around 17,000 clones, roughly 89% detected once. The sequenced material came from PBMCs. All receptors derive from a man in his 60s with head and neck cancer.

J is TRBJ1-5 and V is TRBV27, with 10 bases matching TRBD1. This CDR3 is 16 amino acids long. Germline V gene data show CDR1 as MNHEY and CDR2 as SMNVEV (reference sequence). Trimming cost V 5 bases and J 2 bases; bases outside gene matches: 6. The chain's CDR3 is CASSPTGQGGNQPQHF. Here the CDR3 DNA reads TGTGCCAGCAGTCCAACCGGACAGGGGGGCAATCAGCCCCAGCATTTT.

V usage is TRBV3-1 (or the pseudogene TRBV3-2) and J usage is TRBJ1-5, with D possibly being TRBD1 (5 bases). This CDR3 is built from 13 residues. Per germline, CDR1 LGHDT and CDR2 YNNKEL (reference sequence). With 4 bases removed from V and 10 bases from J, the gap between germline ends came to 14 bases. As DNA, the CDR3 is TGTGCCAGCAGCCCGTGGGGGACGGGCCCCCAGCATTTT. Residues: CASSPWGTGPQHF.

V and J are TRBV7-7 and TRBJ2-5; 11 positions match TRBD2. V shed 5 bases and J 2 bases; nucleotides not matched to a gene: 13. The germline V gene encodes CDR1 SSHAT and CDR2 FNYEAQ (reference sequence). The CDR3 contains 18 residues. The CDR3 region is CASSPSLAGGAPQETQYF. The CDR3, as DNA: TGTGCCAGCAGCCCCTCGCTAGCGGGGGGAGCCCCGCAAGAGACCCAGTACTTC.

CDR3 nucleotide sequence: TGTGCCAGTAGTATAGATCTGTCAGGGTCAGCTTTCTTT. Translation: CASSIDLSGSAFF. This chain uses TRBV19 with TRBJ1-1; weak D call: TRBD1 (5 bases). The germline CDR1 and CDR2 sequences are LNHDA and SQIVND (reference sequence). With 0 bases removed from V and 10 bases from J, the gap between germline ends came to 12 bases. This CDR3 is 13 amino acids long.

This clone was counted once. This sequence joins TRBV3-1 (or the pseudogene TRBV3-2) and TRBJ1-2; D not resolved. CDR1 LGHDT and CDR2 YNNKEL come from the germline V gene (reference sequence). V lost 3 bases and J 11 bases, leaving 13 bases between the germline ends. The CDR3 has 12 residues. CDR3 region: CASSQVRMGYTF. The CDR3 DNA sequence: TGTGCCAGCAGCCAGGTGAGGATGGGATACACCTTC.

This clone is termed medium-sized. V is TRBV11-3 and J is TRBJ1-6; maybe TRBD1 (5 bases). Germline V gives CDR1 SGHNT, CDR2 YENEEA. Trimming took off 2 bases at V and 9 bases at J, with 26 bases between the two ends. CDR3 length equals 19 residues. The CDR3 sequence: CASSLTPLPPSGRGSPLHF. Here the CDR3 DNA reads TGTGCCAGCAGCTTAACCCCTCTTCCCCCATCCGGGAGGGGTTCACCCCTCCACTTT. Looking up the rest from reference TRBV11-3 and TRBJ1-6 gives the full variable domain: EAGVVQSPRYKIIEKKQPVAFWCNPISGHNTLYWYLQNLGQGPELLIRYENEEAVDDSQLPKDRFSAERLKGVDSTLKIQPAELGDSAVYLCASSLTPLPPSGRGSPLHFGNGTRLTVT.

The chain combines TRBV12-5 with TRBJ1-1; possibly TRBD1 for D (6 bases). With 1 base removed from V and 6 bases from J, the gap between germline ends came to 15 bases. CDR3 length: 15 residues. Germline CDR1 LGHNT, CDR2 FRNRAP. CDR3 bases: TGTGCTAGTGGTTTGGCGAAACAGGGAAGGGCTGAAGCTTTCTTT. Translation gives CASGLAKQGRAEAFF.

About this clone itself: Mismatch with germline at one junction end may stem from a read error. The chain carries TRBV10-3 and TRBJ2-7; 8 nucleotides align to TRBD2. The CDR3 is made up of 15 amino acids. Germline V lookup: CDR1 ENHRY, CDR2 SYGVKD. The CDR3 region is CAIREKAGGGGEQYF. The CDR3 DNA sequence: TGTGCCATCCGTGAGAAGGCCGGCGGCGGGGGGGAGCAGTACTTC.

This clone was counted between two and nine times. This CDR3 is also generated by other DNA sequences in the sample. The chain recombines TRBV6-5 with TRBJ1-1, with D perhaps matching TRBD1 (6 bases). The CDR3 has 14 residues. V was clipped by 9 bases and J by 7 bases, with 21 bases between them. Germline CDR1 reads MNHEY; CDR2 reads SVGAGI. The CDR3 DNA is TGTGCCAGTAGTACAGGGACGGGCCTAAATGAAGCTTTCTTT. This sequence encodes CASSTGTGLNEAFF.

CDR3 residues: CASGLSVTYEQYF. CDR3 DNA sequence: TGTGCTAGTGGTTTATCCGTAACCTACGAGCAGTACTTC. The chain uses TRBV12-5 and TRBJ2-7; no clear D. Germline values: CDR1 LGHNT, CDR2 FRNRAP. Trimming removed 3 bases at V and 2 bases at J, with 8 bases between. The CDR3 spans 13 residues. The whole variable domain, filled in from reference TRBV12-5 and TRBJ2-7, reads DARVTQTPRHKVTEMGQEVTMRCQPILGHNTVFWYRQTMMQGLELLAYFRNRAPLDDSGMPKDRFSAEMPDATLATLKIQPSEPRDSAVYFCASGLSVTYEQYFGPGTRLTVT.

The chain has TRBV7-9 and TRBJ2-1; no firm D call. Germline CDR1 reads SEHNR; CDR2 reads FQNEAQ (reference sequence). The V gene lost 8 bases and the J gene lost 6 bases, with 8 bases spanning the gap. The CDR3 loop spans 11 amino acids. This chain's CDR3 is CASGRINEQFF. In DNA form, the CDR3 reads TGTGCCAGCGGCCGGATCAATGAGCAGTTCTTC.

The rearrangement joins TRBV7-9 to TRBJ2-3, with 9 positions matching TRBD1. CDR1 is SEHNR and CDR2 is FQNEAQ in the germline V gene (reference sequence). V shed 5 bases and J 6 bases; nucleotides not matched to a gene: 9. This CDR3 spans 15 amino acids. CDR3 in amino acids: CASSAPDRGRDTQYF. The CDR3 coding sequence is TGTGCCAGCAGCGCCCCGGACAGGGGAAGGGATACGCAGTATTTT.

The chain uses TRBV7-2 and TRBJ2-1; TRBD1 agrees at 7 bases. The CDR3 contains 15 residues. Trimming at V came to 4 bases and at J to 7 bases, leaving 10 bases not matched to a gene. Germline assignment: CDR1 SGHTA and CDR2 FQGNSA. The CDR3 loop is CASSSWDSHGNEQFF. As DNA, the CDR3 is TGTGCCAGCAGCTCATGGGACAGCCACGGGAATGAGCAGTTCTTC.

The chain carries TRBV11-2 and TRBJ2-2; D ambiguous. V lost 1 base, J lost 6 bases, and 3 bases lay in between. Germline loops: CDR1 SGHAT, CDR2 FQNNGV. This CDR3 has 12 amino acids. Written as DNA, the CDR3 is TGTGCCAGCAGCTTAGTCGCCGGGGAGCTGTTTTTT. This sequence encodes CASSLVAGELFF.

The chain has TRBV6-6 and TRBJ1-5; D is undetermined. The germline V and J ends were trimmed by 8 bases and 4 bases, with 9 bases remaining between them. The CDR3 covers 12 residues. Germline V CDR1 and CDR2: MNHNY, SVGAGI (reference sequence). As DNA, the CDR3 is TGTGCCAGCCGGACGGTGAATCAGCCCCAGCATTTT. Amino acids: CASRTVNQPQHF.

The chain links TRBV5-1 to TRBJ1-1, with 9 bases that match TRBD1. J lost 0 bases, V lost 4 bases, and 7 bases had no gene match. The CDR3 is made up of 16 amino acids. Per germline, CDR1 SGHRS and CDR2 YFSETQ. CDR3 DNA: TGCGCCAGCAGCCGGGACAGGGTGACCATGAACACTGAAGCTTTCTTT. Amino acid sequence: CASSRDRVTMNTEAFF.

V is TRBV9 and J is TRBJ1-1; D call uncertain. CDR3 size: 13 residues. Trimming took 4 bases from V and 2 from J, leaving 9 bases between them. Germline lookup yields CDR1 SGDLS and CDR2 YYNGEE. The CDR3 bases are TGTGCCAGCAGCCCGGGAGTAAACACTGAAGCTTTCTTT. It specifies CASSPGVNTEAFF.

V and J are TRBV5-5 and TRBJ1-1; D remains ambiguous. Trimming removed 2 bases from V and 3 bases from J, with 11 bases in between. Per the germline V gene, CDR1 is SGHKS and CDR2 is YYEKEE (reference sequence). The CDR3 extends over 14 amino acids. This CDR3 reads CASSFGVGDTEAFF. The CDR3 DNA is TGTGCCAGCAGCTTTGGGGTTGGGGACACTGAAGCTTTCTTT. Full variable domain (missing parts from reference TRBV5-5 and TRBJ1-1): DAGVTQSPTHLIKTRGQQVTLRCSPISGHKSVSWYQQVLGQGPQFIFQYYEKEERGRGNFPDRFSARQFPNYSSELNVNALLLGDSALYLCASSFGVGDTEAFFGQGTRLTVV.

J is TRBJ1-4 and V is TRBV5-5; unclear D gene. Trimming left V 0 bases short and J 8 bases short, with 14 bases between. The CDR3 contains 15 residues. Germline-derived CDR1 and CDR2 are SGHKS and YYEKEE (reference sequence). The CDR3 nucleotides read TGTGCCAGCAGCTTGGTAGGCGGAGGGAAGGAAAAACTGTTTTTT. Amino acid sequence: CASSLVGGGKEKLFF.